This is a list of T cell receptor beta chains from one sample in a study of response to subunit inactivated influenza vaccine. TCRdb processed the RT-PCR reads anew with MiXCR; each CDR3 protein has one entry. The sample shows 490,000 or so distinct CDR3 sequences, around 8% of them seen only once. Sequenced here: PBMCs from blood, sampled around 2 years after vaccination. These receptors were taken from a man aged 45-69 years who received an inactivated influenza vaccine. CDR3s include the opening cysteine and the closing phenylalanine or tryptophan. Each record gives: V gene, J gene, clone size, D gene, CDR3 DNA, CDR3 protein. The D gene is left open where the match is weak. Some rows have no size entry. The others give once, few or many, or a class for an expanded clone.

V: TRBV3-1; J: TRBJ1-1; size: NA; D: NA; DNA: TGTGCCAGCAGCCCGAAACCCGTCACTGAAGCTTTCTTT; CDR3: CASSPKPVTEAFF
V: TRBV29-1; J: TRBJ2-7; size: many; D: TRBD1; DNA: TGCAGCGCCGGGACAGGGGCGTCCTACGAGCAGTACTTC; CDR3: CSAGTGASYEQYF
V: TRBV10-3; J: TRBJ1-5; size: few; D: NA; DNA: TGTGCCATCAGTGAAGCTAATCAGCCCCAGCATTTT; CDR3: CAISEANQPQHF
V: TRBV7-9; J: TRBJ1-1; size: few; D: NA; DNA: TGTGCCAGCAGCCCACCATGGGCGGGGGCGGCGGAAGCTTTCTTT; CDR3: CASSPPWAGAAEAFF
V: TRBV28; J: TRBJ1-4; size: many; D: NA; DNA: TGTGCCAGCAGTGACCGAGGGTACACAACTAATGAAAAACTGTTTTTT; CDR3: CASSDRGYTTNEKLFF
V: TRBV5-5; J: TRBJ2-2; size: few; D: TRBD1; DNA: TGTGCCAGCAGCCCTAAACAGGGGGTTACCGGGGAGCTGTTTTTT; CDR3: CASSPKQGVTGELFF
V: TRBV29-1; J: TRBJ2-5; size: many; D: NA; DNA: TGCAGCGTTGAGCCTTATGGGGCGTTGCAAGAGACCCAGTACTTC; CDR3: CSVEPYGALQETQYF
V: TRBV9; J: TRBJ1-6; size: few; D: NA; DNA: TGTGCCAGCAGCGTGGCAGAAGGACCAGGGGCACCCCTCCACTTT; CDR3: CASSVAEGPGAPLHF
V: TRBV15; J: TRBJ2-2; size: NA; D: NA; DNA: TGTGCCACCAGCAGAGAAACAGGGATTACCGGGGAGCTGTTTTTT; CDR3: CATSRETGITGELFF
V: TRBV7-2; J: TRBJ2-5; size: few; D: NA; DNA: TGTGCCAGCAGCTTAGTTCGGGGTTGGGAGACCCAGTACTTC; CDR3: CASSLVRGWETQYF
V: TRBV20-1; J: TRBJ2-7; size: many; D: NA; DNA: TGCAGTGCTAGTCTGCCAGTCTTCCCCTACGAGCAGTACTTC; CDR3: CSASLPVFPYEQYF
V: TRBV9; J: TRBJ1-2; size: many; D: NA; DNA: TGTGCCAGCGGGGGGCCAGGGCCTGATAGTTATGGCTACACCTTC; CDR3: CASGGPGPDSYGYTF
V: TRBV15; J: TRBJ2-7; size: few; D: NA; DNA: TGTGCCACCAGCAGAGATCGCGGCACGTCCTACGAGCAGTACTTC; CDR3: CATSRDRGTSYEQYF
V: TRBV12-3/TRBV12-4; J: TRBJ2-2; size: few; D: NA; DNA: TGTGCCAGCCACTCACAGGGTTACACCGGGGAGCTGTTTTTT; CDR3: CASHSQGYTGELFF
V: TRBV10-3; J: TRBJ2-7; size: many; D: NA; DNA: TGTGCCATCAGTGAGGGGGGCTACGAGCAGTACTTC; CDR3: CAISEGGYEQYF
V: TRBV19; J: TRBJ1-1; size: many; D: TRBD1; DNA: TGTGCCAGTAGTATTGTGGGGACAGCGAACACTGAAGCTTTCTTT; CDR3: CASSIVGTANTEAFF
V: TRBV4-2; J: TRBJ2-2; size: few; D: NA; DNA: TGTGCCAGCAGCCAAGATCTCTGGATGTCCACCGGGGAGCTGTTTTTT; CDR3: CASSQDLWMSTGELFF
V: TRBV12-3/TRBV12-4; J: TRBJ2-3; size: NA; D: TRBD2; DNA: TGTGCCAGCAGTTATTTAGCGGGTGGCCCAGATACGCAGTATTTT; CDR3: CASSYLAGGPDTQYF
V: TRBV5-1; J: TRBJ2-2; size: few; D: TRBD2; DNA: TGCGCCAGTTCGTCCAGCGGGGGCCTAAACACCGGGGAGCTGTTTTTT; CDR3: CASSSSGGLNTGELFF
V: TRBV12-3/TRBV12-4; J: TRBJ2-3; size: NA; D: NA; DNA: TGTGCCAGCAGCTTGGACCGACCTCTCCCCACGCAGTATTTT; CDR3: CASSLDRPLPTQYF
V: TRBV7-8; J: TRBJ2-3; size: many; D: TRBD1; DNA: TGTGCCAGCGGCATAGGACAGGGGCGCACAGATACGCAGTATTTT; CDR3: CASGIGQGRTDTQYF
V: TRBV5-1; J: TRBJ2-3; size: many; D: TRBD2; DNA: TGCGCCAGCAGCACTACTAGCGTCACAGATACGCAGTATTTT; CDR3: CASSTTSVTDTQYF
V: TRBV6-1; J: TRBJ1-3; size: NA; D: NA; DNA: TGTGCCACCGCGTCAGGGGACGGCGGAAACACCATATATTTT; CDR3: CATASGDGGNTIYF
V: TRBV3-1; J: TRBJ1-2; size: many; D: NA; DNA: TGTGCCAGCAGCCAATTTCGCTATGGCTACACCTTC; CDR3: CASSQFRYGYTF
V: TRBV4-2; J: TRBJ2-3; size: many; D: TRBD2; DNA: TGTGCCAGCAGCCAAGTCACGGGGGGGCCAGATACGCAGTATTTT; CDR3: CASSQVTGGPDTQYF
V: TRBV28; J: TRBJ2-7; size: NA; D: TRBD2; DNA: TGTGCCAGCAGTCCGCGGACTAGCGGGGGAGGCATTCACGAGCAGTACTTC; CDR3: CASSPRTSGGGIHEQYF
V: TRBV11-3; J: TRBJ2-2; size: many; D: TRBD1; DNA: TGTGCCAGCAGCTCCACCTTGAGACAGGGGTCGCCACTGACGAGCACCGGGGAGCTGTTTTTT; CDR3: CASSSTLRQGSPLTSTGELFF
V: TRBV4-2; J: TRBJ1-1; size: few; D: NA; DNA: TGTGCCAGCAGACCCCTGGGGGGGAAAGCTTTCTTT; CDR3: CASRPLGGKAFF
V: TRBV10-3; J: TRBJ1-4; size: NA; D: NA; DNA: TGTGCCATCAGCGAAGACAGCCATAATGAAAAACTGTTTTTT; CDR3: CAISEDSHNEKLFF
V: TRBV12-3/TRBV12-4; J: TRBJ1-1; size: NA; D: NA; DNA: TGTGCCAGCAGCTCCGGGCCCTTGAACACTGAAGCTTTCTTT; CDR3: CASSSGPLNTEAFF
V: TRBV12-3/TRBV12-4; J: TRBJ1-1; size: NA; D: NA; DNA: TGTGCCAGCAGCGCCATACCCAGGGTAGGCACTGAAGCTTTCTTT; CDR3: CASSAIPRVGTEAFF
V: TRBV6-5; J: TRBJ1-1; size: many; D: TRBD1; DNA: TGTGCCAGCATTAGAGACAGGGGGGCTGTGAGGACTGAAGCTTTCTTT; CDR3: CASIRDRGAVRTEAFF
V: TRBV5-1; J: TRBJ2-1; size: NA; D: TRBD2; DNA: TGCGCCAGCAGCTTGGTGACTAGCGGTAACAATGAGCAGTTCTTC; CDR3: CASSLVTSGNNEQFF
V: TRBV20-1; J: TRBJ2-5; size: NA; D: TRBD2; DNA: TGCAGTGCTAGAGATCGGGAAGCGGGGGGGCGGGGGTACCAAGAGACCCAGTACTTC; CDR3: CSARDREAGGRGYQETQYF
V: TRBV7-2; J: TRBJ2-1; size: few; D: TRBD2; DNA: TGTGCCAGCGGGCGCTCGAGGCTAGCGGGGAATGAGCAGTTCTTC; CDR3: CASGRSRLAGNEQFF
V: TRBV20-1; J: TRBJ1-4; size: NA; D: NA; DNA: TGCAGTGCAGCACCCGGGCGACGGTCTAATGAAAAACTGTTTTTT; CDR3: CSAAPGRRSNEKLFF
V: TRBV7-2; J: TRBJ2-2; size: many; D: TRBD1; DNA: TGTGCCAGCAGCAAGACGAGACAGGGGGCCGGGGAGCTGTTTTTT; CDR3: CASSKTRQGAGELFF
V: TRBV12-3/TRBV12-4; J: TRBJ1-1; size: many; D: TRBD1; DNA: TGTGCCAGCAGTCGAGGGGGCCGGACTGAAGCTTTCTTT; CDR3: CASSRGGRTEAFF
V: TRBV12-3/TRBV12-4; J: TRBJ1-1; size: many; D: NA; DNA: TGTGCCAGCAGTTACGCCAGGGGACGGTCGGACACTGAAGCTTTCTTT; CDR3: CASSYARGRSDTEAFF
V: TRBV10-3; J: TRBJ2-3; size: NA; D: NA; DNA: TGTGCCATCAGGAATGGGGGTCTGGATACGCAGTATTTT; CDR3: CAIRNGGLDTQYF
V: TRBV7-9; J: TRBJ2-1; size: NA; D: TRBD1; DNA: TGTGTCAGCAGCTCCGGACAGGGGGCAAGCAATGAGCAGTTCTTC; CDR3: CVSSSGQGASNEQFF
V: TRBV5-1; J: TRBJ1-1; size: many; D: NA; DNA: TGCGCCAGCAGCTTAGCGGCAGGGGTAGGCACTGAAGCTTTCTTT; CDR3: CASSLAAGVGTEAFF
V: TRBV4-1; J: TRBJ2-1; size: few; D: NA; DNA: TGCGCCAGCAGCCCACTGGGGCCCCGTCTTGCCAACAATGAGCAGTTCTTC; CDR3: CASSPLGPRLANNEQFF
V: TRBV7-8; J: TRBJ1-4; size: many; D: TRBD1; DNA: TGTGCCAGCAGCTTAAGACAGGGTGGAGAAAAACTGTTTTTT; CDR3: CASSLRQGGEKLFF
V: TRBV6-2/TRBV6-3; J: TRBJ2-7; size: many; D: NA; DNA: TGTGCCAGCAGTTACTCGACAGCCTCCTACGAGCAGTACTTC; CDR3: CASSYSTASYEQYF
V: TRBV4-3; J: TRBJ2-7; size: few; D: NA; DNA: TGCGCCAGCAGCCAAAAGGTCGTGACAGTACCCTCGGGGGAGCAGTACTTC; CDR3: CASSQKVVTVPSGEQYF
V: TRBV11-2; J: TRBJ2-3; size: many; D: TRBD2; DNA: TGTGCCAGCAAGCGCACTAGCGGGGGATCAGGGTATAGCACAGATACGCAGTATTTT; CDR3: CASKRTSGGSGYSTDTQYF
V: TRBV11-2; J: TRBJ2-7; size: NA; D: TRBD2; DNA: TGTGCCAGCAGCTCGCCGGGAGGGCGAAGATACGAGCAGTACTTC; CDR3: CASSSPGGRRYEQYF
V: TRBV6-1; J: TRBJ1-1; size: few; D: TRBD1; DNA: TGTGCCAGCAGTAGAACCCAGGGGGGGACTGAAGCTTTCTTT; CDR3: CASSRTQGGTEAFF
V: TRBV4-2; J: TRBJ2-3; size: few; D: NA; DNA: TGTGCCAGCAGCCAAGAAGTAGGGCAGCTCGCGCAGTATTTT; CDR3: CASSQEVGQLAQYF
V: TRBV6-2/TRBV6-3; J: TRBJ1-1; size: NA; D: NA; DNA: TGTGCCAGCAGTTACTCGATGGGCCCCATGAACACTGAAGCTTTCTTT; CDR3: CASSYSMGPMNTEAFF
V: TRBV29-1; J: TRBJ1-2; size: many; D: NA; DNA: TGCAGCGTTGGAAGGGGGAACTATGGCTACACCTTC; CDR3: CSVGRGNYGYTF
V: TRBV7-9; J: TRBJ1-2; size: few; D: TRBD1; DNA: TGTGCCAGCAGCCTCCGGGACAGCCGAATGGGTGGCTACACCTTC; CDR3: CASSLRDSRMGGYTF
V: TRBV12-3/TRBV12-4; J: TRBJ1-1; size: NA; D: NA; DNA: TGTGCCAGCAGTTTATACGGTACGACTGAAGCTTTCTTT; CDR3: CASSLYGTTEAFF
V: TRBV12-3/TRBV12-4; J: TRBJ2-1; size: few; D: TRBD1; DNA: TGTGCCAGCAGCCTCCCAGGGGGATCCTACAATGAGCAGTTCTTC; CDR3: CASSLPGGSYNEQFF
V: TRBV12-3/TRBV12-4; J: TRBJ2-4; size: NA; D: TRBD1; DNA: TGTGCCAGCAGTTTATCACAGGGGAACATTCAGTACTTC; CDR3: CASSLSQGNIQYF
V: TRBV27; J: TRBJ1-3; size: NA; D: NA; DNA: TGTGCCAGCAGCCGAAGTCTGCACTCTGGAAACACCATATATTTT; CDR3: CASSRSLHSGNTIYF
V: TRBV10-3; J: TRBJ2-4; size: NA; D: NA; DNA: TGTGCCATCAGTGAGTCTACCGGACGATCAGTTACCAGTAAAAACATTCAGTACTTC; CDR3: CAISESTGRSVTSKNIQYF
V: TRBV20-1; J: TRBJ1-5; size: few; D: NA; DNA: TGCAGTGCCATCCCGCCAGGGAGTGGATATCAGCCCCAGCATTTT; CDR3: CSAIPPGSGYQPQHF